Listed below are T cell receptor beta chains from one sample, sequenced in a study of blood T cell repertoires in COVID-19. Some clones are missing from TCRdb's copy, which holds only in-frame ones; the method was immunoSEQ multiplex PCR. The sample carries hundreds of thousands of clones, roughly 88% recorded once. Sequenced input: peripheral blood. Receptor source: a woman younger than 45 with active or convalescent COVID-19. Both conserved end residues are part of each CDR3. Fields, in order: V gene, J gene, D gene, CDR3 length, clone size, CDR3 protein, CDR3 DNA. The D gene is left open where the match is weak. For some rows the clone size is stated as once, few or many, or as a class when expanded; others skip it.

v_gene: TRBV19; j_gene: TRBJ2-7; d_gene: NA; len: 16; abundance: NA; CDR3aa: CASSMFSTGPDYEQYF; CDR3nt: TGTGCCAGTAGTATGTTTTCCACAGGGCCGGACTACGAGCAGTACTTC
v_gene: TRBV7-9; j_gene: TRBJ2-1; d_gene: NA; len: 18; abundance: NA; CDR3aa: CASSWDTPVDSPYNEQFF; CDR3nt: TGTGCCAGCAGTTGGGACACTCCCGTCGACAGCCCCTACAATGAGCAGTTCTTC
v_gene: TRBV3-1/TRBV3-2; j_gene: TRBJ2-7; d_gene: NA; len: 16; abundance: NA; CDR3aa: CASSQEPLQGSYEQYF; CDR3nt: TGTGCCAGCAGCCAAGAACCCCTGCAGGGATCCTACGAGCAGTACTTC
v_gene: TRBV7-2; j_gene: TRBJ2-7; d_gene: NA; len: 15; abundance: NA; CDR3aa: CASSLEAGVRGEQYF; CDR3nt: TGTGCCAGCAGCTTAGAGGCAGGGGTACGGGGCGAGCAGTACTTC
v_gene: TRBV6-5; j_gene: TRBJ1-1; d_gene: TRBD1; len: 11; abundance: NA; CDR3aa: CASRQGEEAFF; CDR3nt: TGTGCCAGCAGACAGGGGGAGGAAGCTTTCTTT
v_gene: TRBV10-3; j_gene: TRBJ2-7; d_gene: TRBD1; len: 15; abundance: NA; CDR3aa: CAISVVQTGLDEQYF; CDR3nt: TGTGCCATCAGTGTTGTTCAGACAGGGCTGGACGAGCAGTACTTC
v_gene: TRBV19; j_gene: TRBJ1-2; d_gene: NA; len: 14; abundance: NA; CDR3aa: CASSIGRTNYGYTF; CDR3nt: TGTGCCAGTAGTATCGGCAGGACTAACTATGGCTACACCTTC
v_gene: TRBV7-2; j_gene: TRBJ2-5; d_gene: NA; len: 14; abundance: NA; CDR3aa: CASSLQGGRETQYF; CDR3nt: TGTGCCAGCAGCTTACAGGGGGGAAGAGAGACCCAGTACTTC
v_gene: TRBV5-5; j_gene: TRBJ1-1; d_gene: TRBD1; len: 14; abundance: NA; CDR3aa: CASRTAEGATEAFF; CDR3nt: TGTGCCAGCAGGACCGCCGAGGGGGCCACTGAAGCTTTCTTT
v_gene: TRBV3-1/TRBV3-2; j_gene: TRBJ2-7; d_gene: NA; len: 15; abundance: NA; CDR3aa: CASSQGVRGPYEQYF; CDR3nt: TGTGCCAGCAGCCAAGGTGTCAGGGGACCCTACGAGCAGTACTTC
v_gene: TRBV30; j_gene: TRBJ2-5; d_gene: TRBD2; len: 14; abundance: NA; CDR3aa: CAWSEGLLQETQYF; CDR3nt: TGTGCCTGGAGTGAGGGACTACTCCAAGAGACCCAGTACTTC
v_gene: TRBV29-1; j_gene: TRBJ1-1; d_gene: NA; len: 12; abundance: NA; CDR3aa: CSGGLMNTEAFF; CDR3nt: TGCAGCGGGGGACTTATGAACACTGAAGCTTTCTTT
v_gene: TRBV6-2/TRBV6-3; j_gene: TRBJ1-2; d_gene: NA; len: 12; abundance: once; CDR3aa: CASSRNLVGYTF; CDR3nt: TGTGCCAGCAGCCGAAATTTAGTCGGCTACACCTTC
v_gene: TRBV6-5; j_gene: TRBJ2-1; d_gene: NA; len: 15; abundance: once; CDR3aa: CASRLPLSSYNEQFF; CDR3nt: TGTGCCAGCAGACTGCCTTTAAGCTCCTACAATGAGCAGTTCTTC
v_gene: TRBV5-4; j_gene: TRBJ2-5; d_gene: TRBD2; len: 14; abundance: NA; CDR3aa: CASSSGTRQETQYF; CDR3nt: TGTGCCAGCAGTTCCGGGACTAGACAAGAGACCCAGTACTTC
v_gene: TRBV5-5; j_gene: TRBJ1-2; d_gene: TRBD1; len: 14; abundance: once; CDR3aa: CASSSGDRGAKGTF; CDR3nt: TGTGCCAGCAGCTCGGGGGACAGGGGGGCGAAGGGCACCTTC
v_gene: TRBV18; j_gene: TRBJ2-7; d_gene: TRBD1; len: 15; abundance: NA; CDR3aa: CASSPFGTGGDEQYF; CDR3nt: TGTGCCAGCTCACCCTTCGGGACAGGGGGTGACGAGCAGTACTTC
v_gene: TRBV7-9; j_gene: TRBJ1-6; d_gene: NA; len: 12; abundance: NA; CDR3aa: CASQGNNSPLHF; CDR3nt: TGTGCCAGTCAGGGAAATAATTCACCCCTCCACTTT
v_gene: TRBV5-4; j_gene: TRBJ1-5; d_gene: NA; len: 15; abundance: once; CDR3aa: CASSAESGANQPQHF; CDR3nt: TGTGCCAGCAGCGCTGAGAGTGGGGCCAATCAGCCCCAGCATTTT
v_gene: TRBV27; j_gene: TRBJ1-5; d_gene: TRBD1; len: 17; abundance: NA; CDR3aa: CASPTGQDPVSNQPQHF; CDR3nt: TGTGCCAGCCCAACGGGACAGGACCCTGTAAGCAATCAGCCCCAGCATTTT
v_gene: TRBV5-1; j_gene: TRBJ2-2; d_gene: TRBD1; len: 16; abundance: NA; CDR3aa: CASKTGTGEPTGELFF; CDR3nt: TGCGCCAGCAAAACCGGGACAGGGGAACCCACCGGGGAGCTGTTTTTT
v_gene: TRBV9; j_gene: TRBJ2-3; d_gene: NA; len: 17; abundance: NA; CDR3aa: CASSEGRTHQYTDTQYF; CDR3nt: TGTGCCAGCAGCGAGGGGAGGACCCACCAATACACAGATACGCAGTATTTT
v_gene: TRBV5-1; j_gene: TRBJ1-1; d_gene: TRBD1; len: 14; abundance: NA; CDR3aa: CASSSGGPNTEAFF; CDR3nt: TGCGCCAGCAGCTCAGGGGGCCCAAACACTGAAGCTTTCTTT
v_gene: TRBV11-3; j_gene: TRBJ2-1; d_gene: NA; len: 15; abundance: NA; CDR3aa: CASSPGGTAYNEQFF; CDR3nt: TGTGCCAGCAGCCCGGGCGGGACAGCATACAATGAGCAGTTCTTC
v_gene: TRBV15; j_gene: TRBJ2-7; d_gene: TRBD1; len: 15; abundance: NA; CDR3aa: CATRRMGQGKGEQYF; CDR3nt: TGTGCCACCAGAAGAATGGGACAGGGGAAGGGCGAGCAGTACTTC
v_gene: TRBV6-6; j_gene: TRBJ2-7; d_gene: TRBD1; len: 13; abundance: many; CDR3aa: CASSSGQVYEQYF; CDR3nt: TGTGCCAGCAGTTCGGGACAGGTCTACGAGCAGTACTTC
v_gene: TRBV27; j_gene: TRBJ2-4; d_gene: NA; len: 18; abundance: few; CDR3aa: CASSLAFSGGAPGNIQYF; CDR3nt: TGTGCCAGCAGTTTAGCCTTTTCAGGAGGGGCGCCGGGAAACATTCAGTACTTC
v_gene: TRBV5-1; j_gene: TRBJ1-5; d_gene: NA; len: 15; abundance: few; CDR3aa: CASSLAGMSNQPQHF; CDR3nt: TGCGCCAGCAGCTTGGCAGGGATGAGCAATCAGCCCCAGCATTTT
v_gene: TRBV5-1; j_gene: TRBJ1-2; d_gene: TRBD1; len: 14; abundance: NA; CDR3aa: CASRVTGIGYGYTF; CDR3nt: TGCGCCAGCAGAGTGACAGGGATTGGGTATGGCTACACCTTC
v_gene: TRBV5-1; j_gene: TRBJ2-1; d_gene: TRBD2; len: 16; abundance: NA; CDR3aa: CASSLQREGRYNEQFF; CDR3nt: TGCGCCAGCAGCTTACAGCGGGAGGGCAGGTACAATGAGCAGTTCTTC
v_gene: TRBV7-8; j_gene: TRBJ1-2; d_gene: TRBD1; len: 14; abundance: NA; CDR3aa: CASSRDRVDYGYTF; CDR3nt: TGTGCCAGCAGCCGTGACAGGGTTGACTATGGCTACACCTTC
v_gene: TRBV10-3; j_gene: TRBJ2-6; d_gene: NA; len: 16; abundance: NA; CDR3aa: CAISESWSSGANVLTF; CDR3nt: TGTGCCATCAGTGAGTCGTGGAGCTCTGGGGCCAACGTCCTGACTTTC
v_gene: TRBV7-8; j_gene: TRBJ2-1; d_gene: TRBD2; len: 17; abundance: NA; CDR3aa: CASSPGTSGRIVNEQFF; CDR3nt: TGTGCCAGCAGCCCAGGGACTAGCGGGAGGATTGTGAATGAGCAGTTCTTC